These T cell receptor beta chains were read from a single sample in a study of control samples from healthy donors and cancer patients. Assay: immunoSEQ multiplex PCR; the TCRdb copy retains only in-frame clones and omits some. The sample lists some 200,000 clones, roughly 93% occurring once. Sequencing was carried out using blood. These receptors all come from a man in his late teens or twenties in good health. Both conserved end residues are part of each CDR3. Fields, in order: D gene, V gene, J gene, CDR3 protein. A D gene is named only where the DNA matches it firmly.

d_call: TRBD2; v_call: TRBV6-6; j_call: TRBJ2-5; cdr3_aa: CASSYGLAETQYF
d_call: TRBD1; v_call: TRBV2; j_call: TRBJ1-2; cdr3_aa: CASSEDRDNYGYTF
d_call: -; v_call: TRBV19; j_call: TRBJ1-6; cdr3_aa: CASSIDRVGQRRSSPLHF
d_call: -; v_call: TRBV20-1; j_call: TRBJ2-1; cdr3_aa: CSARDEAEQFF
d_call: -; v_call: TRBV7-8; j_call: TRBJ1-1; cdr3_aa: CASSLVGRNTEAFF
d_call: TRBD1; v_call: TRBV5-1; j_call: TRBJ2-7; cdr3_aa: CASETGTGDEQYF
d_call: TRBD1; v_call: TRBV11-1; j_call: TRBJ2-7; cdr3_aa: CASRQGQGAGEQYF
d_call: TRBD1; v_call: TRBV10-3; j_call: TRBJ1-5; cdr3_aa: CAIGTDSNQPQHF
d_call: -; v_call: TRBV7-3; j_call: TRBJ1-1; cdr3_aa: CASRSEITTEAFF
d_call: TRBD1; v_call: TRBV5-5; j_call: TRBJ1-2; cdr3_aa: CASSVGQVYGYTF
d_call: -; v_call: TRBV6-6; j_call: TRBJ1-1; cdr3_aa: CASSGWTEAFF
d_call: -; v_call: TRBV18; j_call: TRBJ1-4; cdr3_aa: CASSPPWSKGREKLFF
d_call: -; v_call: TRBV5-8; j_call: TRBJ1-1; cdr3_aa: CASSLLGIQTEAFF
d_call: -; v_call: TRBV25-1; j_call: TRBJ1-2; cdr3_aa: CASSESGAGVVYTF
d_call: -; v_call: TRBV15; j_call: TRBJ1-3; cdr3_aa: CATSRGQQKGNTIYF
d_call: -; v_call: TRBV25-1; j_call: TRBJ2-1; cdr3_aa: CASSVTGGLNEQFF
d_call: TRBD1; v_call: TRBV5-1; j_call: TRBJ2-7; cdr3_aa: CASSLLGQGVSYEQYF
d_call: -; v_call: TRBV19; j_call: TRBJ1-2; cdr3_aa: CASSMGNEGYTF
d_call: -; v_call: TRBV5-4; j_call: TRBJ2-3; cdr3_aa: CASSFGALQTDTQYF
d_call: -; v_call: TRBV7-3; j_call: TRBJ2-2; cdr3_aa: CASSFSPGELFF
d_call: TRBD1; v_call: TRBV15; j_call: TRBJ1-2; cdr3_aa: CATSKGPTGANYGYTF
d_call: -; v_call: TRBV28; j_call: TRBJ1-1; cdr3_aa: CASSLVSRQWAFF
d_call: -; v_call: TRBV24-1; j_call: TRBJ2-3; cdr3_aa: CATSEPDTPSTDTQYF
d_call: TRBD1; v_call: TRBV6-2/TRBV6-3; j_call: TRBJ1-6; cdr3_aa: CASSRGTGNSPLHF
d_call: -; v_call: TRBV29-1; j_call: TRBJ1-4; cdr3_aa: CSVRGGGNEKLFF
d_call: -; v_call: TRBV6-5; j_call: TRBJ1-2; cdr3_aa: CASSYSRGSTYGYTF